The subject of this entry is one TCR beta chain. TCRdb re-called the reads with MiXCR, one entry per CDR3 protein. The repertoire holds 150,000 to 200,000 distinct CDR3 sequences, with 7.5% to 10% as singletons. This entry belongs to a study of T cell repertoires in cytomegalovirus infection. The germline gives CDR1 SGHAT, CDR2 FQNNGV. V trimming: 1 base; J trimming: 4 bases; junction bases outside the gene matches: 3. The CDR3 has 14 amino acids. The sequenced material came from PBMCs. This receptor was identified in a human donor in good health (CMV status not recorded). Some clones in this sample may be carry-over from other donors' samples. The rearrangement links TRBV11-2 to TRBJ1-2, with 7 bases aligning to TRBD1. As DNA, the CDR3 is TGTGCCAGCAGCTTAGGAGGGGGCACCTATGGCTACACCTTC. Encoded protein: CASSLGGGTYGYTF.